These 24 T cell receptor beta chains came from one sample sequenced in a study of blood T cell repertoires in COVID-19. Sequenced by immunoSEQ multiplex PCR; TCRdb stores in-frame clones only, minus some. The sample lists more than 55,000 clones; 75% to 90% were seen once. The source material was peripheral blood. The receptor set was obtained from a woman in her fifties or sixties with COVID-19, enrolled during active disease.

This sequence joins TRBV10-3 and TRBJ2-2, with 8 bases lining up with TRBD2. CDR1 ENHRY and CDR2 SYGVKD come from the germline V gene. Trimming at V came to 6 bases and at J to 2 bases, leaving 5 bases not matched to a gene. This CDR3 has 15 residues. CDR3: CAIRPGLGNTGELFF. CDR3 nucleotide sequence: TGTGCCATCAGGCCGGGACTAGGTAACACCGGGGAGCTGTTTTTT.

This chain connects TRBV6-5 to TRBJ2-1, with D tentatively TRBD1 (5 bases). This CDR3 comprises 12 residues. V lost 7 bases, J lost 7 bases, and 11 bases lay in between. Germline V gives CDR1 MNHEY, CDR2 SVGAGI. CDR3 in DNA: TGTGCCAGCAAAGGGGTAGTAAATGAGCAGTTCTTC. This translates into CASKGVVNEQFF.

The chain employs TRBV2 and TRBJ1-2; weak D call: TRBD1 (5 bases). This CDR3 comprises 13 residues. V was clipped by 4 bases and J by 5 bases, with 11 bases between them. Germline V gene sequence: CDR1 SNHLY, CDR2 FYNNEI. The CDR3: CASSAQGIYGYTF. CDR3 nucleotide sequence: TGTGCCAGCAGTGCCCAGGGAATTTATGGCTACACCTTC.

The chain combines TRBV24-1 with TRBJ1-6; 10 positions agree with TRBD1. Germline lookup yields CDR1 KGHDR and CDR2 SFDVKD. The J segment lost 10 bases and the V segment lost 2 bases, leaving 7 bases of the junction unmatched. The length of the CDR3 is 16 residues. This CDR3 reads CATSDSTGGEDSPLHF. CDR3 nucleotides: TGTGCCACCAGTGATTCGACAGGGGGCGAGGACTCACCCCTCCACTTT.

The V and J genes are TRBV28 and TRBJ2-7; TRBD2 aligns across 8 bases. Germline V gives CDR1 MDHEN, CDR2 SYDVKM. Losses at the gene ends were 5 bases for V and 0 bases for J; bases not matched to a gene: 15. CDR3 length equals 18 residues. In DNA, the CDR3 is TGTGCCAGCAGTCCGCCCACCCCACTAGCGGACAGCTCCTACGAGCAGTACTTC. Amino acids: CASSPPTPLADSSYEQYF.

The chain employs TRBV7-9 and TRBJ1-3; D uncertain. From germline, CDR1 is SEHNR and CDR2 FQNEAQ (reference sequence). The V and J ends lost 5 bases and 1 base respectively, with 12 bases between them. The CDR3 sequence is 15 residues long. As DNA, the CDR3 is TGTGCCAGCAGCCCCGCCTCTACTTCTGGAAACACCATATATTTT. Translation: CASSPASTSGNTIYF.

The chain carries TRBV11-2 and TRBJ2-7; possible D gene TRBD1, 5 bases. V dropped 2 bases and J dropped 1 base, with 9 bases sitting between them. Germline V gene sequence: CDR1 SGHAT, CDR2 FQNNGV. The length of the CDR3 is 14 residues. CDR3 DNA: TGTGCCAGCAGCTTAACCGACAGATCCTACGAGCAGTACTTC. This sequence encodes CASSLTDRSYEQYF.

The genes are TRBV4-3 and TRBJ2-3; the match to TRBD2 covers 13 bases. J was trimmed by 0 bases and V by 2 bases; bases with no gene match: 11. CDR1 is LGHNA and CDR2 is YSLEER in the germline V gene. CDR3 length equals 20 residues. The chain's CDR3 is CASSQYGSALAGGSTDTQYF. The DNA for the CDR3 is TGCGCCAGCAGCCAATATGGGTCCGCACTAGCGGGAGGGAGCACAGATACGCAGTATTTT.

The chain employs TRBV19 and TRBJ1-5; D is possibly TRBD1 (6 bases). Deletions cut 5 bases from V and 2 bases from J, with 16 bases between. Germline V lookup: CDR1 LNHDA, CDR2 SQIVND (reference sequence). The CDR3 length is 16 residues. In DNA, the CDR3 is TGTGCCAGTAGTCCCCGGAACAGGGTCGGCAATCAGCCCCAGCATTTT. Protein sequence: CASSPRNRVGNQPQHF.

Worth noting for this clone: The same CDR3 is also encoded by other DNA sequences in this sample. The CDR3 nucleotides read TGTGCCAGCAGCTTACAAACTGGGGAGCTGTTTTTT. It yields the protein CASSLQTGELFF. The genes are TRBV11-2 and TRBJ2-2; D is ambiguous. The length of the CDR3 is 12 residues. V gave up 2 bases and J gave up 8 bases, with 6 bases separating them. The germline CDR1 and CDR2 sequences are SGHAT and FQNNGV.

The V gene is TRBV19, the J gene TRBJ1-2, with TRBD1 matching over 7 bases. CDR3 length equals 15 residues. V lost 7 bases and J lost 6; bases outside the gene matches: 14. Per germline, CDR1 LNHDA and CDR2 SQIVND (reference sequence). The CDR3 reads CASIPAIRTGDGYTF. CDR3 bases: TGTGCCAGTATCCCGGCGATTCGAACAGGGGATGGCTACACCTTC.

The rearrangement links TRBV19 to TRBJ1-4; D not resolved. The CDR3 loop spans 16 amino acids. Trimming removed 1 base from V and 5 bases from J, with 14 bases in between. In germline, CDR1 is LNHDA, CDR2 SQIVND (reference sequence). In DNA form, the CDR3 reads TGTGCCAGTAGTATAGCCCCGAGTATCAAGAATGAAAAACTGTTTTTT. This translates into CASSIAPSIKNEKLFF.

The chain employs TRBV9 and TRBJ2-3, with 8 nucleotides matching TRBD2. Germline-derived CDR1 and CDR2 are SGDLS and YYNGEE. The CDR3 has 15 amino acids. Trimming cost V 3 bases and J 4 bases; bases outside gene matches: 7. The CDR3 nucleotides read TGTGCCAGCAGCGCCTCGGGGACTAGTGCAGATACGCAGTATTTT. It specifies CASSASGTSADTQYF.

The chain uses TRBV4-2 and TRBJ2-5; TRBD1 is a possible D gene (7 bases). V lost 1 base and J 3 bases, leaving 18 bases between the germline ends. The CDR3 length is 17 residues. Germline V gene data show CDR1 as LGHNA and CDR2 as YNFKEQ. In nucleotides, the CDR3 is TGTGCCAGCAGCCAAGGAGGAGGGGACAGTACTAAAGAGACCCAGTACTTC. This gives the protein CASSQGGGDSTKETQYF.

The rearrangement uses TRBV4-2 and TRBJ1-3; D is perhaps TRBD1 (5 bases). The V end lost 3 bases, the J end lost 8 bases, and 20 bases lay between the germline ends. Per germline, CDR1 LGHNA and CDR2 YNFKEQ. This CDR3 spans 16 amino acids. The CDR3 DNA reads TGTGCCAGCAGCCAGAGCGGGGCCAGGGTTAAGGACACCATATATTTT. It yields the protein CASSQSGARVKDTIYF.

Here the CDR3 reads CASSLPGTGAGTEAFF. CDR3 sequence (DNA): TGTGCCAGCAGCTTACCCGGGACAGGGGCCGGCACTGAAGCTTTCTTT. The chain combines TRBV5-4 with TRBJ1-1; 10 bases are a match to TRBD1. Trimming took 2 bases from V and 4 from J; bases not matched to a gene: 8. CDR3 length: 16 amino acids. Looked up from germline, CDR1 is SGHNT and CDR2 is YYREEE (reference sequence).

This chain uses TRBV14 with TRBJ1-3; D gene unclear. CDR3 length: 15 amino acids. Trimming cost V 4 bases and J 0 bases, with 10 bases left between them. Germline V gene sequence: CDR1 SGHDN, CDR2 FVKESK. The CDR3 is CASSPRLLSGNTIYF. CDR3 coding DNA: TGTGCCAGCAGCCCTCGACTTCTCTCTGGAAACACCATATATTTT.

The chain is built from TRBV6-5 and TRBJ2-7; possibly TRBD2 for D (5 bases). V shed 0 bases and J shed 4 bases, with 13 bases lying between them. The CDR3 extends over 15 amino acids. Looked up from germline, CDR1 is MNHEY and CDR2 is SVGAGI. The CDR3 reads CASSYSSATGYEQYF. DNA for the CDR3: TGTGCCAGCAGTTACTCGTCCGCCACGGGGTACGAGCAGTACTTC.

The chain employs TRBV18 and TRBJ2-7; 9 nucleotides align to TRBD1. Germline-derived CDR1 and CDR2 are KGHSH and LQKENI. V dropped 3 bases and J dropped 4; count of bases not matched to a gene: 4. This CDR3 is built from 14 residues. CDR3 residues: CASSPGTGNYEQYF. The CDR3 DNA reads TGTGCCAGCTCACCTGGGACAGGGAATTACGAGCAGTACTTC.

The CDR3 loop reads CASSLDRNTEAFF. CDR3 nucleotides: TGCGCCAGCAGCCTAGACAGGAACACTGAAGCTTTCTTT. This rearrangement joins TRBV5-1 to TRBJ1-1, with a tentative D call TRBD1 (5 bases). Germline V gives CDR1 SGHRS, CDR2 YFSETQ. CDR3 length equals 13 residues. V lost 4 bases and J 1 base, leaving 8 bases between the germline ends.

This clone was detected once. V is TRBV27 and J is TRBJ2-7; TRBD2 is a possible D gene (7 bases). Per germline, CDR1 MNHEY and CDR2 SMNVEV (reference sequence). This CDR3 has 17 amino acids. V gave up 3 bases and J gave up 3 bases, with 21 bases separating them. CDR3 sequence reads: CASSFSGGGGLGYEQYF. CDR3 bases: TGTGCCAGCAGTTTTTCGGGGGGCGGAGGATTGGGCTACGAGCAGTACTTC.

The V and J genes are TRBV6-4 and TRBJ2-1; 10 bases fit TRBD2. The germline CDR1 and CDR2 sequences are MRHNA and SNTAGT. V shed 6 bases, J shed 0 bases, and the junction held 5 bases outside the gene matches. The CDR3 has 16 residues. CDR3 region: CASRKAGGSSYNEQFF. In DNA, the CDR3 is TGTGCCAGCAGGAAAGCGGGGGGGAGCTCCTACAATGAGCAGTTCTTC.

The chain joins TRBV3-1 (or the pseudogene TRBV3-2) to TRBJ2-1, with TRBD2 matching over 13 bases. CDR1 is LGHDT and CDR2 is YNNKEL in the germline V gene (reference sequence). This CDR3 has 16 residues. J lost 5 bases, V lost 4 bases, and 5 bases had no gene match. The CDR3 DNA follows: TGTGCCAGCAGCCTGGGACTAGCGGGAATCCACAATGAGCAGTTCTTC. Amino acid sequence: CASSLGLAGIHNEQFF.

This chain joins TRBV27 and TRBJ2-1; D gene ambiguous. Germline assignment: CDR1 MNHEY and CDR2 SMNVEV (reference sequence). V lost 0 bases and J 2 bases, leaving 11 bases between the germline ends. The CDR3 has 16 amino acids. The CDR3 spells CASSLSWAVPYNEQFF. In DNA, the CDR3 is TGTGCCAGCAGTTTATCGTGGGCAGTACCCTACAATGAGCAGTTCTTC.